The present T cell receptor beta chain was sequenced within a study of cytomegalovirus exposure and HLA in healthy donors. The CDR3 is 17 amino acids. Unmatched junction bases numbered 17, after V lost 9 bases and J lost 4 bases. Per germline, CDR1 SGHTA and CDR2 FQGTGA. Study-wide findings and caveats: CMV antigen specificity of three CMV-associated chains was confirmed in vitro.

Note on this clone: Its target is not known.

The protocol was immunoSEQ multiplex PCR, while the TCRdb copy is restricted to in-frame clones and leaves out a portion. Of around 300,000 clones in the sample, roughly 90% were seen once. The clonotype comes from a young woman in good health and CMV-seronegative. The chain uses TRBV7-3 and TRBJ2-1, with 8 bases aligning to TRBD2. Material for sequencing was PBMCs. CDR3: CASGPGLGITSYNEQFF. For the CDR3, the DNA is TGTGCCAGTGGTCCGGGACTAGGAATTACCTCTTACAATGAGCAGTTCTTC.